This T cell receptor (beta chain) was profiled in a study of Tregs in tolerant kidney transplant recipients. Measured with immunoSEQ multiplex PCR; TCRdb has only the in-frame clones, and not every one. The profile shows about 20,000 clones, roughly four fifths of them singletons. This clone was found a few times. This sequence originates from a human donor in good health. The sample taken for sequencing was Tregs from blood.

The CDR3 region is CASSHVTREQFF. For the CDR3, the DNA is TGTGCCAGCAGCCATGTGACTCGTGAGCAGTTCTTC. The chain couples TRBV7-9 to TRBJ2-1; unclear D gene. Germline assignment: CDR1 SEHNR and CDR2 FQNEAQ (reference sequence). The CDR3 runs to 12 residues. Trimming removed 5 bases from V and 9 bases from J, with 11 bases in between.